This T cell receptor beta chain was recorded in a study of PD-1 blockade in classical Hodgkin lymphoma. General study points: Newly diagnosed patients reportedly had lower baseline TCR diversity than healthy donors.

Time point indicated: cycle 4 day 1 (C4D1), after less than 7 weeks of nivolumab. Every patient had relapsed following autologous stem cell transplantation, and cohorts differed in brentuximab vedotin exposure. Germline V CDR1 and CDR2: GTSNPN, SVGIG (reference sequence). V was cut by 1 base and J by 8 bases, with 5 bases left in between. CDR3 length: 10 residues. This clone was seen a single time. Antigen unknown. Measured with immunoSEQ multiplex PCR; TCRdb has only the in-frame clones, and not every one. Of approximately 100,000 clones in the sample, nearly 85% were seen once. The sequence was obtained from a human donor with classical Hodgkin lymphoma. The source was peripheral blood mononuclear cells (PBMCs), collected before the fourth cycle of nivolumab. J is TRBJ2-5 and V is TRBV30; D remains ambiguous. The CDR3 region is CAWSGITQYF. CDR3 bases: TGTGCCTGGAGTGGTATAACCCAGTACTTC.